The 4 T cell receptor beta chains given below trace back to one sample, sequenced in a study of beta chain features in type 1 diabetes. Every isolated RNA sample was fully reverse transcribed, so sequencing captured expressed TCRB transcripts. Here immunoSEQ multiplex PCR was the method, and the copy in TCRdb shows in-frame clones only, minus some. The data hold 400,000 to 450,000 clones, with approximately 15% observed a single time. The specimen was naive CD4+ T cells from blood. The receptors originated from a man aged 25-45 years in good health.

This clone appeared a few times. J is TRBJ2-4 and V is TRBV7-8, with D perhaps matching TRBD2 (6 bases). The CDR3 extends over 17 amino acids. V gave up 1 base and J gave up 8 bases, with 21 bases separating them. Germline CDR1 and CDR2: SGHVS and FQNEAQ. The CDR3, as DNA: TGTGCCAGCAGCTTAGAACGGCAGTCACTATGGGGGGACATTCAGTACTTC. The encoded protein is CASSLERQSLWGDIQYF.

This clone has just a few counts. The genes are TRBV30 and TRBJ1-5; D remains ambiguous. V lost 1 base to trimming and J lost 6 bases, with 13 bases between them. Germline lookup yields CDR1 GTSNPN and CDR2 SVGIG (reference sequence). CDR3 size: 14 residues. CDR3 nucleotides: TGTGCCTGGAGTGGTTCCAGGCGGAGTCAGCCCCAGCATTTT. It specifies CAWSGSRRSQPQHF.

This clone was observed a few times. The chain employs TRBV7-2 and TRBJ2-7; D ambiguous. V dropped 5 bases and J dropped 3 bases, with 14 bases sitting between them. The germline V gene encodes CDR1 SGHTA and CDR2 FQGNSA. The CDR3 loop spans 14 amino acids. The CDR3 region is CASSPGRQNYEQYF. As DNA, the CDR3 is TGTGCCAGCAGCCCTGGCAGGCAGAACTACGAGCAGTACTTC.

The rearrangement joins TRBV28 to TRBJ2-3; D is uncertain. The CDR3 is 12 amino acids. Germline CDR1 MDHEN, CDR2 SYDVKM. V lost 9 bases and J lost 0, with 7 bases in between. CDR3 protein: CASTSSTDTQYF. The CDR3 DNA is TGTGCCAGTACGTCTAGCACAGATACGCAGTATTTT. Drawing the rest from reference TRBV28 and TRBJ2-3, the complete variable domain is DVKVTQSSRYLVKRTGEKVFLECVQDMDHENMFWYRQDPGLGLRLIYFSYDVKMKEKGDIPEGYSVSREKKERFSLILESASTNQTSMYLCASTSSTDTQYFGPGTRLTVL.